This TCR beta chain was captured by sequencing in a study of regulatory T cells in long-lasting Graves disease. Study context: More than 5 years of antithyroid drugs with positive TSH receptor antibodies defined persistent Graves' disease.

With respect to this clonotype: The antigen remains undetermined.

Arm-PCR of CDR3 regions and iRepertoire HTBI primers were used to build TCR beta libraries. In the authors' methods: Overall, samples carried around 60 TRBV and 14 TRBJ segments. TCRdb used MiXCR to reprocess the multiplex PCR reads, holding one entry per CDR3 protein. The V and J calls, along with clone size, are taken from TCRdb and not from the paper's own processing. This table holds about 400,000 distinct CDR3 sequences, around 20% found once. Regarding the study as a whole: Favoring TRBV28, TRBJ1-2 and TRBJ2-5 was a feature seen in persistent disease.

The time point denotes: persistent/refractory GD, antithyroid drugs over 5 years with positive TRAb. RNA extracted from PBMCs served as the sequencing template. Trimming cost V 2 bases and J 9 bases; bases outside gene matches: 8. CDR1 GTSNPN and CDR2 SVGIG come from the germline V gene (reference sequence). This CDR3 contains 13 residues. Sequenced material: peripheral blood mononuclear cells (PBMCs), taken when the disease was refractory, from a patient treated with antithyroid drugs. The receptor comes from a female donor with Graves disease. The chain combines TRBV30 with TRBJ1-2, with 8 bases that match TRBD1. The CDR3 region is CAWSLTTGASYTF. In DNA, the CDR3 is TGTGCCTGGAGTCTTACGACAGGGGCAAGCTACACCTTC.